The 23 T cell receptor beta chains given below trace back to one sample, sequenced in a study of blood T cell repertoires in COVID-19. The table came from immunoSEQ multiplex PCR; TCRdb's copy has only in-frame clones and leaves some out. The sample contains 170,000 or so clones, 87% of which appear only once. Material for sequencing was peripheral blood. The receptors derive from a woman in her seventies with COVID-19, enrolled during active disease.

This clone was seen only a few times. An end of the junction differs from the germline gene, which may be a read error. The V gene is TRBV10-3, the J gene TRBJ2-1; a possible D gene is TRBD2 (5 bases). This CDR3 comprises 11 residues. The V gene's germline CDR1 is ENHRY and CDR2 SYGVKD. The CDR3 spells CATSQGAGELF. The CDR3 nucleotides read TGTGCCACCTCCCAAGGCGCCGGGGAGCTCTTC.

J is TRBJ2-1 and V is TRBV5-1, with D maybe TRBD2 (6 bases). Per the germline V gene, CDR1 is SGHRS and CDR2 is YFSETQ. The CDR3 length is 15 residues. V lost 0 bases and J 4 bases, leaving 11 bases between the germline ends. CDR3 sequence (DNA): TGCGCCAGCAGCTTGGGAGCGGGTGCTTACAATGAGCAGTTCTTC. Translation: CASSLGAGAYNEQFF.

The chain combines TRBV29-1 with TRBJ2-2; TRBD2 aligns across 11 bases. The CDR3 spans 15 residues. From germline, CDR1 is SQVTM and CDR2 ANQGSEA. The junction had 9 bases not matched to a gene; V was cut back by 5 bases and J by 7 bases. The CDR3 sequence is CSVRRLAGGVGELFF. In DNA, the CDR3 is TGCAGCGTTCGGCGGCTAGCGGGAGGTGTCGGGGAGCTGTTTTTT.

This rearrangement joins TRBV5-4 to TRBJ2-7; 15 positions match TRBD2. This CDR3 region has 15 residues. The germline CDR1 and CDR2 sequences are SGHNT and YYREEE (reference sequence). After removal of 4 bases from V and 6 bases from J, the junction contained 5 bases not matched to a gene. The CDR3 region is CASSTGLAGGVEQYF. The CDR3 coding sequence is TGTGCCAGCAGCACGGGACTAGCGGGGGGCGTCGAGCAGTACTTC.

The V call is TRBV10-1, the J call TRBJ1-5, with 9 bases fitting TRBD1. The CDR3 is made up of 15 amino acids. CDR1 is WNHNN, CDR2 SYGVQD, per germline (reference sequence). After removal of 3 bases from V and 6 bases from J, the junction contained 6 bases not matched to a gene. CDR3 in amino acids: CASSDPGQGFQPQHF. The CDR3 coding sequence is TGCGCCAGCAGTGATCCCGGACAGGGGTTTCAGCCCCAGCATTTT.

The CDR3 loop is CASSFGLAGGDITGELFF. In DNA form, the CDR3 reads TGTGCCAGCAGCTTTGGACTAGCGGGGGGCGATATAACCGGGGAGCTGTTTTTT. V usage is TRBV5-6 and J usage is TRBJ2-2, with 14 bases lining up with TRBD2. V lost 2 bases, J lost 5 bases, and 8 bases stayed unmatched. Germline CDR1 SGHDT, CDR2 YYEEEE. The CDR3 has 18 amino acids.

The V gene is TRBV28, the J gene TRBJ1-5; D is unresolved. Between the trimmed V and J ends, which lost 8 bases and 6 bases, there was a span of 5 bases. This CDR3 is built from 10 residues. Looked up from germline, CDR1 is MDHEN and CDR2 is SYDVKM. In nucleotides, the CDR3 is TGTGCCAGCGGCGGTCAGCCCCAGCATTTT. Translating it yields CASGGQPQHF.

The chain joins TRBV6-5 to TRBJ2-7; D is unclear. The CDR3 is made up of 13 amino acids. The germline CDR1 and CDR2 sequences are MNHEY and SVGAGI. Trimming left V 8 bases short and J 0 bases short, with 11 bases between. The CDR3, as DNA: TGTGCCAGCGGGTCCGACACCTCCTACGAGCAGTACTTC. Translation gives CASGSDTSYEQYF.

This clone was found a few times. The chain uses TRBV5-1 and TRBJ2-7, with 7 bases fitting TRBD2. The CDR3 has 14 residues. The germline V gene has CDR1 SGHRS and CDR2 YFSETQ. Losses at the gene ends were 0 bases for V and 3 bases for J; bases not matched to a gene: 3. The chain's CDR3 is CASSLGLALYEQYF. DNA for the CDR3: TGCGCCAGCAGCTTGGGACTAGCTCTCTACGAGCAGTACTTC.

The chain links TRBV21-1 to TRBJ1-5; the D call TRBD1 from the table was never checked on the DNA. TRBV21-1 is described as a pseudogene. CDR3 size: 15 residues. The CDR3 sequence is CASSKIDRAGQPQHF. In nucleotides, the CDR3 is TGTGCCAGCAGCAAAATCGACAGGGCGGGTCAGCCCCAGCATTTT.

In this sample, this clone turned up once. CDR3 region: CASSSPQGHPNTEAFF. The CDR3 coding sequence is TGTGCCAGCAGTTCCCCCCAGGGACACCCCAACACTGAAGCTTTCTTT. The J gene is TRBJ1-1, the V gene TRBV28; TRBD1 is a possible D gene (6 bases). Trimming stripped 4 bases from V and 2 bases from J, with 17 bases between. CDR1 MDHEN and CDR2 SYDVKM come from the germline V gene. The CDR3 has 16 residues. Full variable domain (missing parts from reference TRBV28 and TRBJ1-1): DVKVTQSSRYLVKRTGEKVFLECVQDMDHENMFWYRQDPGLGLRLIYFSYDVKMKEKGDIPEGYSVSREKKERFSLILESASTNQTSMYLCASSSPQGHPNTEAFFGQGTRLTVV.

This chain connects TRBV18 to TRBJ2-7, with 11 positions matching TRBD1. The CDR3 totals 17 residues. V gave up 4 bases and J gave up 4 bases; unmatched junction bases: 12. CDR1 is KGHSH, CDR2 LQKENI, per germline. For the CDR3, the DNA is TGTGCCAGCTCACGCCGGACACCTGGACAGGGGGCTTACGAGCAGTACTTC. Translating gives CASSRRTPGQGAYEQYF.

CDR3 sequence reads: CASSREGSGSTDTQYF. CDR3 DNA sequence: TGCGCCAGCAGCAGGGAGGGGAGCGGTAGCACAGATACGCAGTATTTT. The chain recombines TRBV5-1 with TRBJ2-3; 7 bases fit TRBD2. Trimming took 4 bases from V and 0 from J; bases not matched to a gene: 8. Germline V lookup: CDR1 SGHRS, CDR2 YFSETQ. The CDR3 contains 16 residues.

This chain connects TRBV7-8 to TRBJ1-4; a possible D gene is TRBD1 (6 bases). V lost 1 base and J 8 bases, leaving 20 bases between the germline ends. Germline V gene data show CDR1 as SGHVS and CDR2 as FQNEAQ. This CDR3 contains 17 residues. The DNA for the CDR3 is TGTGCCAGCAGCTTAGAACTCCCAGGGGTCGGGTCAGAAAAACTGTTTTTT. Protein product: CASSLELPGVGSEKLFF.

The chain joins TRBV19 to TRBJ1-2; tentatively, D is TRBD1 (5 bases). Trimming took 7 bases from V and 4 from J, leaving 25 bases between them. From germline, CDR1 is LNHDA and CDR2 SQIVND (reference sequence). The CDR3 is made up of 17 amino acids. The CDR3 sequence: CASTLVFKQAHIYGYTF. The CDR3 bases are TGTGCCAGTACCCTAGTTTTTAAACAGGCGCACATCTATGGCTACACCTTC.

CDR3 coding DNA: TGTGCCAGTAGTCGGGACTGGGCTAACTATGGCTACACCTTC. Its translation is CASSRDWANYGYTF. V is TRBV19 and J is TRBJ1-2, with a tentative D call TRBD1 (5 bases). The germline V gene encodes CDR1 LNHDA and CDR2 SQIVND (reference sequence). V lost 5 bases and J 0 bases, leaving 10 bases between the germline ends. The CDR3 sequence is 14 residues long.

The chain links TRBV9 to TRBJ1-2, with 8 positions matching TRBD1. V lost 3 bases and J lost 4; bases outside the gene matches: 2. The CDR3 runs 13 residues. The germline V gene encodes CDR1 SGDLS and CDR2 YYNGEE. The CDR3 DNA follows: TGTGCCAGCAGCGGTCAGGGGGCCTATGGCTACACCTTC. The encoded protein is CASSGQGAYGYTF.

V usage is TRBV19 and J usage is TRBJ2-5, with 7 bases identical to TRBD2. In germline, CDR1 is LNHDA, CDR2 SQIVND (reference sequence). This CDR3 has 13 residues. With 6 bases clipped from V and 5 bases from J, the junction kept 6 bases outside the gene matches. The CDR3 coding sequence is TGTGCCAGTAGCTTCCGGCGGGGGGAGACCCAGTACTTC. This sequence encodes CASSFRRGETQYF. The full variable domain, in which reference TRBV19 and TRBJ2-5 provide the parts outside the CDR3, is DGGITQSPKYLFRKEGQNVTLSCEQNLNHDAMYWYRQDPGQGLRLIYYSQIVNDFQKGDIAEGYSVSREKKESFPLTVTSAQKNPTAFYLCASSFRRGETQYFGPGTRLLVL.

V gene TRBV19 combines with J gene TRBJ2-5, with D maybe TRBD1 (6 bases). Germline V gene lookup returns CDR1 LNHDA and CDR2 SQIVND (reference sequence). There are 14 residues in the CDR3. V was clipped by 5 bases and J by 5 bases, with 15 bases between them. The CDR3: CASSPRGFRETQYF. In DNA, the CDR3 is TGTGCCAGTAGTCCAAGGGGGTTCCGGGAGACCCAGTACTTC.

The CDR3 DNA is TGTGCCAGCAGCTTAGTCATGGGTGCTAGCTCCTACAATGAGCAGTTCTTC. Translation gives CASSLVMGASSYNEQFF. The chain couples TRBV7-8 to TRBJ2-1, with D hard to call. This CDR3 spans 17 amino acids. The germline CDR1 and CDR2 sequences are SGHVS and FQNEAQ. V was pared by 1 base and J by 0 bases, with 13 bases between.

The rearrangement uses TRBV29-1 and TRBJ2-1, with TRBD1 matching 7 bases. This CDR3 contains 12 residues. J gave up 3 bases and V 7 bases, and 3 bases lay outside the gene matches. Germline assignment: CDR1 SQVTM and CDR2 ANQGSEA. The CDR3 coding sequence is TGCAGCGGGACAGGTAACTACAATGAGCAGTTCTTC. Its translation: CSGTGNYNEQFF.

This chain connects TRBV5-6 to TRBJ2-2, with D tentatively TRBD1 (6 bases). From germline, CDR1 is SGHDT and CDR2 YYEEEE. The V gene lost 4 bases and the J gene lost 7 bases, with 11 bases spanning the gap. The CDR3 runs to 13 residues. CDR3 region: CASSRTAGGELFF. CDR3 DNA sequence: TGTGCCAGCAGCCGGACAGCCGGCGGGGAGCTGTTTTTT.

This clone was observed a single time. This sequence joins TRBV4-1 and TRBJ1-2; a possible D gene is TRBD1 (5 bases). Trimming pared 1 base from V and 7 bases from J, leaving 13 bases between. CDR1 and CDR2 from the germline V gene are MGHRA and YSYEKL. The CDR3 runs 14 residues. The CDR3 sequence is CASSQVSFQGGYTF. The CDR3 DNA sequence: TGCGCCAGCAGCCAAGTTTCCTTTCAGGGTGGCTACACCTTC.